These T cell receptor beta chains were read from a single sample in a study of blood T cells in healthy people across ages. TCRdb recomputed calls from the 5' RACE reads with MiXCR, one row per CDR3 protein. This table holds hundreds of thousands of distinct CDR3 sequences, roughly 64% found once. Sequenced: blood. The origin of the receptors is a young man in good health. CDR3s include the opening cysteine and the closing phenylalanine or tryptophan. The order of the fields is V gene, clone size, J gene, D gene, CDR3 protein, CDR3 DNA. D genes are given only for firm matches. Only part of the rows carry a size: once, few, many, or a class if the clone is expanded.

TRBV6-1,-,TRBJ1-4,-,CASSAQGSANEKLFF,TGTGCCAGCAGTGCACAGGGTTCGGCTAATGAAAAACTGTTTTTT
TRBV15,-,TRBJ2-1,TRBD2,CATSSPLTSGFYNEQFF,TGTGCCACCAGCAGCCCTTTGACTAGCGGTTTCTACAATGAGCAGTTCTTC
TRBV15,-,TRBJ1-2,-,CATSRREGYGYTF,TGTGCCACCAGCAGGAGGGAAGGCTATGGCTACACCTTC
TRBV11-2,once,TRBJ2-3,TRBD2,CASSSTLAHPFSGRLTDTQYF,TGTGCCAGCAGCTCAACCTTAGCGCATCCGTTTAGCGGGAGGTTGACAGATACGCAGTATTTT
TRBV7-8,-,TRBJ2-1,-,CASSASGTGATNEQFF,TGTGCCAGCAGCGCCTCCGGGACTGGGGCAACGAATGAGCAGTTCTTC
TRBV20-1,-,TRBJ2-4,-,CSARAGRDIQYF,TGCAGTGCTAGGGCCGGTAGGGACATTCAGTACTTC
TRBV20-1,-,TRBJ2-5,TRBD2,CSVKSQREVRETQYF,TGCAGTGTTAAATCCCAGCGGGAGGTCCGAGAGACCCAGTACTTC
TRBV12-3/TRBV12-4,-,TRBJ2-1,TRBD2,CASSLKVAGDNEQFF,TGTGCCAGCAGTTTAAAGGTAGCGGGGGACAATGAGCAGTTCTTC
TRBV7-2,-,TRBJ1-1,-,CASSLMAPDSRNTEAFF,TGTGCCAGCAGCTTAATGGCCCCCGACTCGAGGAACACTGAAGCTTTCTTT
TRBV7-2,-,TRBJ2-5,TRBD2,CASSLPAGGREQYF,TGTGCCAGCAGCTTACCCGCGGGAGGAAGGGAGCAGTACTTC
TRBV12-3/TRBV12-4,many,TRBJ2-3,-,CASSFRVGGDAQYF,TGTGCCAGCAGTTTCAGGGTGGGCGGAGATGCGCAGTATTTT
TRBV20-1,-,TRBJ1-5,TRBD1,CSAKTGSNNQPQHF,TGCAGTGCTAAGACAGGGTCCAACAATCAGCCCCAGCATTTT
TRBV7-2,few,TRBJ2-1,-,CASSLSIGTEQFF,TGTGCCAGCAGCTTAAGCATCGGGACTGAGCAGTTCTTC
TRBV5-8,many,TRBJ2-5,-,CASSRQTGTQYF,TGTGCCAGCAGTCGACAGACCGGGACCCAGTACTTC
TRBV10-3,few,TRBJ1-4,-,CAISLNREPNEKLFF,TGTGCCATCAGTCTTAACAGGGAACCTAATGAAAAACTGTTTTTT
TRBV27,-,TRBJ1-2,-,CASSLSETPYYGYTF,TGTGCCAGCAGTTTATCAGAGACACCTTACTATGGCTACACCTTC
TRBV7-2,-,TRBJ2-7,TRBD1,CASSSTGGNYEQYF,TGTGCCAGCAGCTCTACAGGGGGAAACTACGAGCAGTACTTC
TRBV10-2,-,TRBJ1-4,TRBD1,CASSELTGGGGEKLFF,TGCGCCAGCAGTGAGCTGACAGGGGGCGGAGGAGAAAAACTGTTTTTT